This T cell receptor beta chain was documented in a study of cytotoxic CD8 clonotypes in ibrutinib-treated CLL. Whole-study context: On average, each sample had about 250,000 productive templates and about 89,000 productive rearrangements.

Germline CDR1 ENHRY, CDR2 SYGVKD. CDR3 length: 15 residues. The V end was cut by 6 bases, the J end by 2 bases, with 14 bases between. TCRdb's copy holds only in-frame clones and misses some; the assay was immunoSEQ multiplex PCR. The sample holds 150,000 or so clones, 80% seen once. The TCR sequence derives from a human donor with chronic lymphocytic leukemia. Material: PBMCs, obtained after 36 months of ibrutinib treatment. The chain joins TRBV10-3 to TRBJ1-5, with TRBD1 as a possible D gene (5 bases). The CDR3 coding sequence is TGTGCCATCAGCGGGGAGGGGCAGCGCAATCAGCCCCAGCATTTT. Its protein product is CAISGEGQRNQPQHF.